The 27 T cell receptor beta chains presented below share a single source sample, sequenced in a study of T cell responses to AZD1222 COVID-19 vaccine. Profiling relied on immunoSEQ multiplex PCR, and the TCRdb table lists in-frame clones only, not all of them. The table has 80,000 or so clones, around nine tenths seen once. Source: peripheral blood, taken 28 days after the second AZD1222 dose. These receptors came from an adult who received the AZD1222 COVID-19 vaccine.

The CDR3 DNA sequence: TGTGCCAGCAGCTTGGCAGCGGGAGGGCCCGAGGTGGAGACCCAGTACTTC. Translation: CASSLAAGGPEVETQYF. The chain links TRBV5-4 to TRBJ2-5; TRBD2 aligns across 10 bases. The CDR3 covers 17 residues. With 0 bases clipped from V and 5 bases from J, the junction kept 10 bases outside the gene matches. Germline V gene lookup returns CDR1 SGHNT and CDR2 YYREEE (reference sequence). Based on the CDR3 plus reference TRBV5-4 and TRBJ2-5, the full variable domain is ETGVTQSPTHLIKTRGQQVTLRCSSQSGHNTVSWYQQALGQGPQFIFQYYREEENGRGNFPPRFSGLQFPNYSSELNVNALELDDSALYLCASSLAAGGPEVETQYFGPGTRLLVL.

V and J are TRBV20-1 and TRBJ1-1; no definite D call. V shed 4 bases and J shed 0 bases, with 6 bases lying between them. Germline CDR1 and CDR2: DFQATT and SNEGSKA (reference sequence). This CDR3 has 12 residues. CDR3 in DNA: TGCAGTGCTAATGAGATGAACACTGAAGCTTTCTTT. It translates to CSANEMNTEAFF.

V and J are TRBV7-3 and TRBJ2-1, with D perhaps matching TRBD1 (6 bases). Germline CDR1 and CDR2: SGHTA and FQGTGA. The CDR3 is made up of 16 amino acids. Between the trimmed V and J ends, which lost 5 bases and 5 bases, there was a span of 19 bases. CDR3 DNA: TGTGCCAGCAGCCTCCCAGGGGACGCGCAGAACAATGAGCAGTTCTTC. This gives the protein CASSLPGDAQNNEQFF. Full variable domain (outside the CDR3, taken from reference TRBV7-3 and TRBJ2-1): GAGVSQTPSNKVTEKGKYVELRCDPISGHTALYWYRQSLGQGPEFLIYFQGTGAADDSGLPNDRFFAVRPEGSVSTLKIQRTERGDSAVYLCASSLPGDAQNNEQFFGPGTRLTVL.

The chain joins TRBV7-3 to TRBJ1-2; TRBD1 is a possible D gene (6 bases). Trimming removed 1 base from V and 3 bases from J, with 21 bases in between. Germline CDR1 SGHTA, CDR2 FQGTGA. The CDR3 is 18 amino acids. CDR3 sequence reads: CASSLNGGRADRYYGYTF. In DNA form, the CDR3 reads TGTGCCAGCAGCTTAAATGGGGGTAGGGCCGACAGGTACTATGGCTACACCTTC.

The chain links TRBV5-6 to TRBJ2-7; 7 bases fit TRBD1. The CDR3 loop spans 14 amino acids. After removal of 9 bases from V and 7 bases from J, the junction contained 16 bases not matched to a gene. Germline V gives CDR1 SGHDT, CDR2 YYEEEE. CDR3 in amino acids: CATMRARGTGEQYF. The CDR3 DNA is TGTGCCACCATGAGGGCCAGGGGGACGGGTGAGCAGTACTTC.

The CDR3 bases are TGCGCCAGCAGCCGCCTAACTAGCGGGGGGTCGAACAATGAGCAGTTCTTC. Translation: CASSRLTSGGSNNEQFF. The chain recombines TRBV5-1 with TRBJ2-1, with 12 bases fitting TRBD2. The CDR3 length is 17 residues. J gave up 5 bases and V 4 bases, and 10 bases lay outside the gene matches. Germline V gene data show CDR1 as SGHRS and CDR2 as YFSETQ. The full variable domain, its missing parts supplied by reference TRBV5-1 and TRBJ2-1, is KAGVTQTPRYLIKTRGQQVTLSCSPISGHRSVSWYQQTPGQGLQFLFEYFSETQRNKGNFPGRFSGRQFSNSRSEMNVSTLELGDSALYLCASSRLTSGGSNNEQFFGPGTRLTVL.

This sequence joins TRBV2 and TRBJ2-5, with D unresolved. The germline gives CDR1 SNHLY, CDR2 FYNNEI. The V gene lost 4 bases and the J gene lost 5 bases, with 14 bases spanning the gap. This CDR3 is 14 amino acids long. Here the CDR3 reads CASSGSDPSETQYF. The CDR3 nucleotides read TGTGCCAGCAGTGGGTCGGACCCCTCGGAGACCCAGTACTTC.

V usage is TRBV5-4 and J usage is TRBJ2-7; TRBD1 aligns across 10 bases. Trimming cost V 4 bases and J 5 bases; bases outside gene matches: 9. Germline V gene sequence: CDR1 SGHNT, CDR2 YYREEE (reference sequence). CDR3 length: 15 amino acids. The CDR3 is CASSPARTGGNEQYF. In DNA, the CDR3 is TGTGCCAGCAGCCCCGCCCGGACAGGGGGTAACGAGCAGTACTTC.

V gene TRBV11-2 combines with J gene TRBJ1-2; D is ambiguous. Germline-derived CDR1 and CDR2 are SGHAT and FQNNGV. Trimming took 5 bases from V and 7 from J, leaving 20 bases between them. The CDR3 runs to 15 residues. The CDR3 loop reads CASSPISGHGSGYTF. The CDR3 DNA follows: TGTGCCAGCAGCCCGATTTCCGGCCACGGGAGTGGCTACACCTTC. The whole variable domain, filled in from reference TRBV11-2 and TRBJ1-2, reads EAGVAQSPRYKIIEKRQSVAFWCNPISGHATLYWYQQILGQGPKLLIQFQNNGVVDDSQLPKDRFSAERLKGVDSTLKIQPAKLEDSAVYLCASSPISGHGSGYTFGSGTRLTVV.

Remarks on this clone: Other DNA sequences within the sample encode an identical CDR3. The chain combines TRBV13 with TRBJ2-7; a weak D match, TRBD1 (6 bases). This CDR3 is 14 amino acids long. V was trimmed by 0 bases and J by 4 bases, leaving 10 bases between them. Germline V gene data show CDR1 as PRHDT and CDR2 as FYEKMQ (reference sequence). CDR3 region: CASSLGQGLYEQYF. DNA for the CDR3: TGTGCCAGCAGCTTAGGACAGGGATTATACGAGCAGTACTTC.

CDR3 sequence: CASSLRRELAGNTIYF. In nucleotides, the CDR3 is TGTGCCAGCAGCTTAAGGAGGGAACTAGCTGGAAACACCATATATTTT. This chain connects TRBV7-8 to TRBJ1-3; D is unclear. Germline V gives CDR1 SGHVS, CDR2 FQNEAQ. Trimming took 2 bases from V and 2 from J, leaving 13 bases between them. CDR3 size: 16 residues.

The rearrangement joins TRBV11-3 to TRBJ1-6; 7 bases fit TRBD1. This CDR3 contains 15 residues. Germline V gene lookup returns CDR1 SGHNT and CDR2 YENEEA. V dropped 5 bases and J dropped 3; count of bases not matched to a gene: 4. The CDR3 spells CASSQRQGYNSPLHF. DNA of the CDR3: TGTGCCAGCAGCCAAAGACAGGGCTATAATTCACCCCTCCACTTT.

V is TRBV7-9 and J is TRBJ1-2, with D hard to call. The germline V gene has CDR1 SEHNR and CDR2 FQNEAQ (reference sequence). V shed 5 bases and J shed 8 bases, with 9 bases lying between them. The CDR3 has 11 residues. In DNA form, the CDR3 reads TGTGCCAGCAGCCCTACTCAGGGCTACACCTTC. This translates into CASSPTQGYTF.

The gene calls are TRBV7-6 and TRBJ2-2; no reliable D call. The CDR3 contains 15 residues. V was shortened by 7 bases and J by 7 bases, with 19 bases between the two germline ends. CDR1 is SGHVS and CDR2 is FNYEAQ in the germline V gene. The CDR3 loop is CASNEVSFRGGELFF. CDR3 DNA: TGTGCCAGCAACGAAGTCAGTTTTCGAGGCGGGGAGCTGTTTTTT. The full variable domain, in which reference TRBV7-6 and TRBJ2-2 provide the parts outside the CDR3, is GAGVSQSPRYKVTKRGQDVALRCDPISGHVSLYWYRQALGQGPEFLTYFNYEAQQDKSGLPNDRFSAERPEGSISTLTIQRTEQRDSAMYRCASNEVSFRGGELFFGEGSRLTVL.

The chain recombines TRBV7-5 with TRBJ1-4; the table gives TRBD1 as D, unverified against the DNA. TRBV7-5 is assigned pseudogene status. CDR3 length equals 18 residues. CDR3: CARSLVGRQGSANEKLFF. The CDR3, as DNA: TGTGCCAGAAGCTTAGTGGGCCGACAGGGGTCAGCTAATGAAAAACTGTTTTTT.

The V and J genes are TRBV21-1 and TRBJ2-3. TRBV21-1 constitutes a pseudogene. The CDR3 is made up of 12 amino acids. CDR3 residues: CASSKAFGTQYF. CDR3 nucleotide sequence: TGTGCCAGCAGCAAGGCTTTCGGTACGCAGTATTTT.

This chain links TRBV7-9 with TRBJ2-7; D not resolved. Germline CDR1 SEHNR, CDR2 FQNEAQ (reference sequence). The CDR3 length is 12 residues. Trimming shortened V by 5 bases and J by 1 base, and 6 bases separated the two germline ends. The DNA for the CDR3 is TGTGCCAGCAGCCCAGGATCCTACGAGCAGTACTTC. Translation: CASSPGSYEQYF.

The rearrangement links TRBV12-3 or TRBV12-4 to TRBJ1-1; D gene unclear. V was trimmed by 6 bases and J by 5 bases, leaving 10 bases between them. The CDR3 runs to 12 residues. Here the CDR3 reads CASRGGSTEAFF. The CDR3 DNA sequence: TGTGCCAGCAGGGGTGGAAGTACTGAAGCTTTCTTT.

The chain carries TRBV18 and TRBJ2-4; 8 bases agree with TRBD1. Germline lookup yields CDR1 KGHSH and CDR2 LQKENI. The length of the CDR3 is 15 residues. The V gene end was trimmed by 5 bases and the J gene end by 4 bases; junction bases not matched to a gene: 7. The CDR3 spells CASSRPGQAKNIQYF. CDR3 nucleotides: TGTGCCAGCTCAAGACCGGGACAGGCGAAAAACATTCAGTACTTC.

This chain uses TRBV6-1 with TRBJ1-1, with D uncertain. This CDR3 is built from 16 residues. The germline V and J ends were trimmed by 1 base and 0 bases, with 12 bases remaining between them. Germline V gene sequence: CDR1 MNHNS, CDR2 SASEGT. The CDR3 DNA is TGTGCCAGCAGTGAAGGAGAGGGAGGCATGAACACTGAAGCTTTCTTT. Protein sequence: CASSEGEGGMNTEAFF.

The chain combines TRBV7-9 with TRBJ2-3; 8 nucleotides match TRBD2. The CDR3 has 16 amino acids. V trimming: 7 bases; J trimming: 4 bases; junction bases outside the gene matches: 13. Germline CDR1 is SEHNR and CDR2 is FQNEAQ (reference sequence). The CDR3 DNA follows: TGTGCCAGCATCCTCGAGGGACTAGAGGGGCCAGATACGCAGTATTTT. Its protein is CASILEGLEGPDTQYF.

The CDR3 protein is CASSSTRDTDTQYF. In DNA form, the CDR3 reads TGTGCCAGTAGTAGCACTAGGGACACAGATACGCAGTATTTT. This sequence joins TRBV19 and TRBJ2-3, with D tentatively TRBD2 (5 bases). The germline V gene has CDR1 LNHDA and CDR2 SQIVND (reference sequence). V dropped 4 bases and J dropped 2 bases, with 10 bases sitting between them. This CDR3 is built from 14 residues.

This chain uses TRBV5-1 with TRBJ2-3; 7 bases align to TRBD1. Germline lookup yields CDR1 SGHRS and CDR2 YFSETQ. The CDR3 is 15 amino acids. J was trimmed by 4 bases and V by 3 bases; bases with no gene match: 8. CDR3: CASSSDREFPDTQYF. In DNA, the CDR3 is TGCGCCAGCAGCTCTGACAGGGAATTTCCAGATACGCAGTATTTT.

In this sample, this clone turned up a few times. The genes are TRBV2 and TRBJ2-7; 7 bases are shared with TRBD1. This CDR3 has 15 amino acids. Germline assignment: CDR1 SNHLY and CDR2 FYNNEI. Trimming at V came to 4 bases and at J to 3 bases, leaving 9 bases not matched to a gene. Here the CDR3 DNA reads TGTGCCAGCAGTGGGATTCCCGGGACAGACTACGAGCAGTACTTC. It yields the protein CASSGIPGTDYEQYF.

The chain uses TRBV13 and TRBJ2-1; no firm D call. V was pared by 3 bases and J by 4 bases, with 19 bases between. The CDR3 runs to 17 residues. Germline values: CDR1 PRHDT, CDR2 FYEKMQ (reference sequence). Here the CDR3 reads CASSFPPQGIYYNEQFF. CDR3 DNA: TGTGCCAGCAGCTTTCCGCCCCAAGGCATTTATTACAATGAGCAGTTCTTC.

The rearrangement links TRBV24-1 to TRBJ2-2; tentative D call: TRBD1 (5 bases). CDR3 length: 16 amino acids. V dropped 3 bases and J dropped 7 bases, with 17 bases sitting between them. Germline V CDR1 and CDR2: KGHDR, SFDVKD. This chain's CDR3 is CATSDPGREGGGELFF. CDR3 bases: TGTGCCACCAGTGATCCAGGGCGTGAAGGCGGCGGGGAGCTGTTTTTT.

The rearrangement uses TRBV2 and TRBJ2-5; D gene uncertain. Germline lookup yields CDR1 SNHLY and CDR2 FYNNEI. With 4 bases removed from V and 3 bases from J, the gap between germline ends came to 3 bases. The CDR3 length is 11 residues. The CDR3 here is CASSAEETQYF. In DNA form, the CDR3 reads TGTGCCAGCAGTGCTGAAGAGACCCAGTACTTC.